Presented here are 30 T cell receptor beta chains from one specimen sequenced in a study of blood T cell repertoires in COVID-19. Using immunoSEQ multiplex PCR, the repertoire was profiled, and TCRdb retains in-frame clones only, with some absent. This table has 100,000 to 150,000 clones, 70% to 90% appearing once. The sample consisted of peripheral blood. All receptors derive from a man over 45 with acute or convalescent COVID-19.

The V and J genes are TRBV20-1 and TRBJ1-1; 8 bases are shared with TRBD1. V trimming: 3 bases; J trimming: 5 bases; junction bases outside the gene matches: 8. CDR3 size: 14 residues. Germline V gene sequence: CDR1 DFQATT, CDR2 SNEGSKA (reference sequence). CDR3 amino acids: CSASQNRGGTEAFF. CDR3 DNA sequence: TGCAGTGCTAGTCAAAACAGGGGGGGGACTGAAGCTTTCTTT.

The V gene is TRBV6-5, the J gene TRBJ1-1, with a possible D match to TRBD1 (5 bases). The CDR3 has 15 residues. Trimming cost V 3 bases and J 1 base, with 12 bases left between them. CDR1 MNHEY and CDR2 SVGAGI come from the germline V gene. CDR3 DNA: TGTGCCAGCAGTTATAGGGGCGCAAGGAACACTGAAGCTTTCTTT. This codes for CASSYRGARNTEAFF.

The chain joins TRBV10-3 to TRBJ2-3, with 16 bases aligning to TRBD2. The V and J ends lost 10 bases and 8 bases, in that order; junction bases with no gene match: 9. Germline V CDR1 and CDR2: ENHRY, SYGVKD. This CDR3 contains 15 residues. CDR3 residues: CATLGTSGRGSTQYF. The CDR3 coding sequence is TGTGCCACCCTCGGGACTAGCGGGAGGGGGAGTACGCAGTATTTT.

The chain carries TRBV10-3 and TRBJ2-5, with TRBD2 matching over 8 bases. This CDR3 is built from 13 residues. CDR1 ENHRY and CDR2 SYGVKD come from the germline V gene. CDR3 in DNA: TGTACCGCAGGACGGGGGGGACAAGAGACCCAGTACTTC. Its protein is CTAGRGGQETQYF.

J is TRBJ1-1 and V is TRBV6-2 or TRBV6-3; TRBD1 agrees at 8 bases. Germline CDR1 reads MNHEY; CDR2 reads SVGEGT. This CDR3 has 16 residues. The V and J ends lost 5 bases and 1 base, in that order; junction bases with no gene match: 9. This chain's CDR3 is CASSTLPGQANTEAFF. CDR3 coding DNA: TGTGCCAGCAGTACACTTCCGGGACAGGCGAACACTGAAGCTTTCTTT.

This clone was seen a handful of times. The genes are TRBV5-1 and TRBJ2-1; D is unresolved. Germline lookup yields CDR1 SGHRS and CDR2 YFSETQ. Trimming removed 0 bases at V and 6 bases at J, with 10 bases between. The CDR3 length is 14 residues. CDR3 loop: CASSLGAITNEQFF. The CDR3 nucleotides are TGCGCCAGCAGCTTGGGGGCTATTACCAATGAGCAGTTCTTC.

For the CDR3, the DNA is TGTGCCAGCAGCTCCACCACTAGCGGGAGGGCGAGAAAGGAGTTCTTC. Residues: CASSSTTSGRARKEFF. This chain connects TRBV7-2 to TRBJ2-1; TRBD2 matches at 13 bases. V lost 4 bases and J lost 14; bases outside the gene matches: 14. The germline CDR1 and CDR2 sequences are SGHTA and FQGNSA. This CDR3 is 16 amino acids long.

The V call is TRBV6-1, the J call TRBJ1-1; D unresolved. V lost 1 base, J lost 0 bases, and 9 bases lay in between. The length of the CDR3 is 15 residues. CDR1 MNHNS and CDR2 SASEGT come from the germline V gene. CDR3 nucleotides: TGTGCCAGCAGTGAAGGGTGGCAGATGAACACTGAAGCTTTCTTT. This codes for CASSEGWQMNTEAFF.

CDR3 loop: CASSQYNSPSGYTF. The CDR3 DNA reads TGCGCCAGCAGCCAATACAATTCGCCGTCTGGCTACACCTTC. The J gene is TRBJ1-2, the V gene TRBV4-3; no clear D gene. CDR1 and CDR2 (germline): LGHNA, YSLEER. CDR3 length: 14 amino acids. The V end was cut by 2 bases, the J end by 7 bases, with 14 bases between.

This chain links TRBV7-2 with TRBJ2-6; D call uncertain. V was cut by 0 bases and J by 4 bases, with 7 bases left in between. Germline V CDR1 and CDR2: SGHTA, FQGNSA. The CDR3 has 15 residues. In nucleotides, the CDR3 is TGTGCCAGCAGCTTAGCAAGAACAGGGGCCAACGTCCTGACTTTC. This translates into CASSLARTGANVLTF.

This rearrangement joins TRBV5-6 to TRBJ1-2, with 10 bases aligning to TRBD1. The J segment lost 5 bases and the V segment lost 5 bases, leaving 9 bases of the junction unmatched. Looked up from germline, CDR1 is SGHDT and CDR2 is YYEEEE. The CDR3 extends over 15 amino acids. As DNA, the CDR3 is TGTGCCAGCAGTCTTCCGGGACAGGGGAGTTATGGCTACACCTTC. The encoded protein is CASSLPGQGSYGYTF.

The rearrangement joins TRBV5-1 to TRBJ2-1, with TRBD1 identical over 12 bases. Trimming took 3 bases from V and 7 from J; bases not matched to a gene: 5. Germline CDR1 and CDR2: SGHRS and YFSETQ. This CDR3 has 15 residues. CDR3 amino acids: CASSYRDRGPNEQFF. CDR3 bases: TGCGCCAGCAGCTACCGGGACAGGGGGCCAAATGAGCAGTTCTTC. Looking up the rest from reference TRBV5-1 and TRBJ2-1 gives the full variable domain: KAGVTQTPRYLIKTRGQQVTLSCSPISGHRSVSWYQQTPGQGLQFLFEYFSETQRNKGNFPGRFSGRQFSNSRSEMNVSTLELGDSALYLCASSYRDRGPNEQFFGPGTRLTVL.

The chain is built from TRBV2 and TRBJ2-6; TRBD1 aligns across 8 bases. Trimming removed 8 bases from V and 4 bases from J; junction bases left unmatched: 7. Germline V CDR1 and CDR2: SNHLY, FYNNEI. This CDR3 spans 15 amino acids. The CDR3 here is CASGQGAWGANVLTF. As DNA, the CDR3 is TGTGCCAGCGGGCAGGGGGCGTGGGGGGCCAACGTCCTGACTTTC.

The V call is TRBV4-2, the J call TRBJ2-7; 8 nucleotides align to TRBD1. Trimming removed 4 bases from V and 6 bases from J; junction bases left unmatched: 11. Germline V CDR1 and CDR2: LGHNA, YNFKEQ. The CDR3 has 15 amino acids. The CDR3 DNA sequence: TGTGCCAGCAGCCTCGAGGGGCAGGGGGCAATCGAGCAGTACTTC. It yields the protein CASSLEGQGAIEQYF.

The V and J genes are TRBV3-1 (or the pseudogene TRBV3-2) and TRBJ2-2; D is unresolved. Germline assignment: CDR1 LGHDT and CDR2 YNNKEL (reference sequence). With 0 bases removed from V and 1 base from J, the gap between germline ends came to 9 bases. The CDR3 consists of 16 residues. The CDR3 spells CASSQDITLNTGELFF. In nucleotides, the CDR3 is TGTGCCAGCAGCCAAGATATCACATTGAACACCGGGGAGCTGTTTTTT.

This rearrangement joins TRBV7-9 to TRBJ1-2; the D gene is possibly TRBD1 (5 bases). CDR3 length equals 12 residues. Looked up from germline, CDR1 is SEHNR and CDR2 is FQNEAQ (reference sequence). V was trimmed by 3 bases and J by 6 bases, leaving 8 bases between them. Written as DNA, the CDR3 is TGTGCCAGCAGCTTGGGACTTGATGGCTACACCTTC. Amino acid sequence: CASSLGLDGYTF.

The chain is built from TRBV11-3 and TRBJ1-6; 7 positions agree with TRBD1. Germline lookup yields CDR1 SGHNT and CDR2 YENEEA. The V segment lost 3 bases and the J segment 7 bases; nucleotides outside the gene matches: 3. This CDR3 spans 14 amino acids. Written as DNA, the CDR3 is TGTGCCAGCAGCTTCAGGGGGATGAATTCACCCCTCCACTTT. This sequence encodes CASSFRGMNSPLHF.

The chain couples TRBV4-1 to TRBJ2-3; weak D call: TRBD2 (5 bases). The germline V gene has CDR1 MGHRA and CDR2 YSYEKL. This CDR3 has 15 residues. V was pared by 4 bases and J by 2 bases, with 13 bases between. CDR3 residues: CASSLYGGSTDTQYF. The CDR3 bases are TGCGCCAGCAGCCTTTATGGAGGCTCCACAGATACGCAGTATTTT.

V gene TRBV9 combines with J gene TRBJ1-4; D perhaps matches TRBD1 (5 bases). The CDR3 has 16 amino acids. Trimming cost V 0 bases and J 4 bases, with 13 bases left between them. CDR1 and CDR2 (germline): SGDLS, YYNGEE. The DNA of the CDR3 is TGTGCCAGCAGCGTAGGTTTCGACAGTTTTAATGAAAAACTGTTTTTT. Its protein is CASSVGFDSFNEKLFF.

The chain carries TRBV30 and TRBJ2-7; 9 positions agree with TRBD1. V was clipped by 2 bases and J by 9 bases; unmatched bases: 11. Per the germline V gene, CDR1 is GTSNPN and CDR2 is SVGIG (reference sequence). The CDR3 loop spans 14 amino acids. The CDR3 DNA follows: TGTGCCTGGAGTCTACAGGGGGCGCGGCGGGGGCAGTACTTC. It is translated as CAWSLQGARRGQYF.

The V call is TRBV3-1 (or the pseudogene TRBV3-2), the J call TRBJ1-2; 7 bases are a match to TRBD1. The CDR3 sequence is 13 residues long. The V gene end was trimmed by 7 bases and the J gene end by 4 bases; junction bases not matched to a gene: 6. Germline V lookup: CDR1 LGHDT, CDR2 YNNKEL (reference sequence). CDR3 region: CASTNRGAYGYTF. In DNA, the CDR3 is TGTGCCAGCACCAACAGGGGCGCCTATGGCTACACCTTC.

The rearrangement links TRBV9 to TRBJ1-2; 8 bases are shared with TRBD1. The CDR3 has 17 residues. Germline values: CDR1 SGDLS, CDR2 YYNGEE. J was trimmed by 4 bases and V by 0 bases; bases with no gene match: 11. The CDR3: CASSVAPGQGLSYGYTF. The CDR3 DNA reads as TGTGCCAGCAGCGTAGCTCCCGGACAGGGACTGAGCTATGGCTACACCTTC.

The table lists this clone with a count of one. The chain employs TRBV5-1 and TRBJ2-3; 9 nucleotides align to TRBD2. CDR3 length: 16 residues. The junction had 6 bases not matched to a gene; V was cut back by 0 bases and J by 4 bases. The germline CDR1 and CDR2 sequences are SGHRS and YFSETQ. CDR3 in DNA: TGCGCCAGCAGCTTGGCCTCCCTAGCGGGATCAGATACGCAGTATTTT. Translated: CASSLASLAGSDTQYF.

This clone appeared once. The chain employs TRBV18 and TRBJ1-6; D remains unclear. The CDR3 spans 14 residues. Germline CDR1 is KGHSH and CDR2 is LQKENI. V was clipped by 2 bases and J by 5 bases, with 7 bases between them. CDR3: CASSPGQDNSPLHF. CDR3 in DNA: TGTGCCAGCTCACCAGGGCAGGATAATTCACCCCTCCACTTT.

The CDR3 loop is CASSPQTGSLHF. The CDR3 bases are TGTGCCAGTAGTCCCCAAACAGGGTCCCTCCACTTT. This rearrangement joins TRBV19 to TRBJ1-6, with TRBD1 as a possible D gene (6 bases). Germline V gives CDR1 LNHDA, CDR2 SQIVND (reference sequence). V lost 5 bases to trimming and J lost 14 bases, with 13 bases between them. The CDR3 is 12 residues long.

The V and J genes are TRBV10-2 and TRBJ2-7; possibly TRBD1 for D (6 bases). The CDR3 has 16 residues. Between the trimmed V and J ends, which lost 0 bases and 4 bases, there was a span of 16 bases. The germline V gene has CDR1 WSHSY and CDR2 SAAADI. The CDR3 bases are TGCGCCAGCAGTGAGTCGGGGGCGCGGTTTTTTTACGAGCAGTACTTC. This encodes CASSESGARFFYEQYF.

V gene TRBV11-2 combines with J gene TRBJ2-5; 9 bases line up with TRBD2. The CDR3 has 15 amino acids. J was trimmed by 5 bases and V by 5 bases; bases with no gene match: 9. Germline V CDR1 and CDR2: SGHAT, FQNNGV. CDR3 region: CASSRRREGRETQYF. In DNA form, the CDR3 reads TGTGCCAGCAGCCGACGGCGGGAGGGCCGCGAGACCCAGTACTTC.

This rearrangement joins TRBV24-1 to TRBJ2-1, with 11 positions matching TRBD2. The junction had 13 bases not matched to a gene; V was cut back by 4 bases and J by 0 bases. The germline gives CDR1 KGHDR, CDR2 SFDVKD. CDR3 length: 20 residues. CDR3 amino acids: CATSDPGTSGRRTSYNEQFF. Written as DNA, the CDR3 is TGTGCCACCAGTGACCCCGGGACTAGCGGCCGCAGAACCTCCTACAATGAGCAGTTCTTC.

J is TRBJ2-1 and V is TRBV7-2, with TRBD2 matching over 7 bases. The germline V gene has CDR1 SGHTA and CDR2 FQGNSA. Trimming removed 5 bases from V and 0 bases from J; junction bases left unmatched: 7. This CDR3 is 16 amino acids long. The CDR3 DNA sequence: TGTGCCAGCAGCCCTACTAGCGTGAGCTCCTACAATGAGCAGTTCTTC. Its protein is CASSPTSVSSYNEQFF.

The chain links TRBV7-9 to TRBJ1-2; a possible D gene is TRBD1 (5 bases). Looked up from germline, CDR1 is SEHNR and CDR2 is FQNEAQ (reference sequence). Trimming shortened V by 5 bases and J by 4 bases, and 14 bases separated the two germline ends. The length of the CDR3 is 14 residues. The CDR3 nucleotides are TGTGCCAGCAGCCCCGGGGGAGGGTCCTATGGCTACACCTTC. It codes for CASSPGGGSYGYTF. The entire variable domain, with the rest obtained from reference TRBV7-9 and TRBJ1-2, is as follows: DTGVSQNPRHKITKRGQNVTFRCDPISEHNRLYWYRQTLGQGPEFLTYFQNEAQLEKSRLLSDRFSAERPKGSFSTLEIQRTEQGDSAMYLCASSPGGGSYGYTFGSGTRLTVV.